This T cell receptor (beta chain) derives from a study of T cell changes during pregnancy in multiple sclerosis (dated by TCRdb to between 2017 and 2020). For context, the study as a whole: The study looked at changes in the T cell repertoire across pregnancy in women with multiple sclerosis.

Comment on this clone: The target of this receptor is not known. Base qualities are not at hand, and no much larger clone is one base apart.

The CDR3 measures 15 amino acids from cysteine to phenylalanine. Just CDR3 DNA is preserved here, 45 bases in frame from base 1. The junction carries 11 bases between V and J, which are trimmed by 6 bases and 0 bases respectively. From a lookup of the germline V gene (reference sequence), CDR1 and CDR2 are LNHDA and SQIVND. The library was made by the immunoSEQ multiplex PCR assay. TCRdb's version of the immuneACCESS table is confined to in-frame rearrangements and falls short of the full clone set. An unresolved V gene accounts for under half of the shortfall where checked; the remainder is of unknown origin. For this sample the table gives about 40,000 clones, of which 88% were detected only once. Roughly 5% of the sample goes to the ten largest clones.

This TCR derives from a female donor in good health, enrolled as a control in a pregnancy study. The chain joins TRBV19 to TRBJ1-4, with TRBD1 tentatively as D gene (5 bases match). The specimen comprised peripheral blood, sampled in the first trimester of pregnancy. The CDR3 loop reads CASRTPGSTNEKLFF. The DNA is TGTGCCAGTAGAACTCCAGGGTCAACTAATGAAAAACTGTTTTTT.